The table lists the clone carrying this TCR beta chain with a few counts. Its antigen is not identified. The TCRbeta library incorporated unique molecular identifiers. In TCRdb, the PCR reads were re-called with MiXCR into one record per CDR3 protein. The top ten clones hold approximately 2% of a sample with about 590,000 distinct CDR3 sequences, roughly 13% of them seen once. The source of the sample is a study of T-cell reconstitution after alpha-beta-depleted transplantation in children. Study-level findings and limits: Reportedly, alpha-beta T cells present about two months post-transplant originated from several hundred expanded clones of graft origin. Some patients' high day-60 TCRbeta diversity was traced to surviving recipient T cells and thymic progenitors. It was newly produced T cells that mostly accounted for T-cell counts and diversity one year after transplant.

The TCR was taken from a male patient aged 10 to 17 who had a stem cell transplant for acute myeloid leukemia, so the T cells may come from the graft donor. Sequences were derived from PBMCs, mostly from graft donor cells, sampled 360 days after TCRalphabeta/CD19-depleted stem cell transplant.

As DNA, the CDR3 is TGTGCCAGCAACCGACCAGGGGTTGTGGCCAATGAGCAGTTCTTC. This codes for CASNRPGVVANEQFF. The gene calls are TRBV6-2 or TRBV6-3 and TRBJ2-1; perhaps TRBD1 as D (6 bases). The CDR3 totals 15 residues. Germline V gene sequence: CDR1 MNHEY, CDR2 SVGEGT. V was cut by 7 bases and J by 6 bases, with 19 bases left in between.